This T cell receptor (beta chain) was sequenced for a study of T cells expressing NK-cell markers. About the study: Repertoires of TCR beta were obtained from T cells sorted as CD3+CD56+NKG2C+, CD3+CD56+NKG2C- and CD3+CD56-NKG2C+.

Study-wide results and limits: Nothing established the HCMV specificity of expanded NKG2C+ T cell clones. In several donors, dominant CD3+CD56+NKG2C+ clones formed about 1.0-7.5% of CD8+ cells.

With the 5' RACE reads reprocessed, TCRdb shows one record per CDR3 protein and no DNA. The data include about 430,000 distinct CDR3 sequences; the top ten clones carry roughly 1.4%. Worth noting for this clonotype: Antigen unknown.

Source material: blood T cells: a sorted CD56 or NKG2C T cell subset, CD4+ or CD8+ T cells, or bulk PBMC T cells (not recorded which). The receptor was derived from a woman in her forties or fifties in good health.

Here the CDR3 reads CSVAVGGAQPQHF. The chain joins TRBV29-1 to TRBJ1-5; with no DNA, the TCRdb D assignment of TRBD1 cannot be verified. CDR1 is SQVTM, CDR2 ANQGSEA, per germline. The CDR3 length is 13 residues.